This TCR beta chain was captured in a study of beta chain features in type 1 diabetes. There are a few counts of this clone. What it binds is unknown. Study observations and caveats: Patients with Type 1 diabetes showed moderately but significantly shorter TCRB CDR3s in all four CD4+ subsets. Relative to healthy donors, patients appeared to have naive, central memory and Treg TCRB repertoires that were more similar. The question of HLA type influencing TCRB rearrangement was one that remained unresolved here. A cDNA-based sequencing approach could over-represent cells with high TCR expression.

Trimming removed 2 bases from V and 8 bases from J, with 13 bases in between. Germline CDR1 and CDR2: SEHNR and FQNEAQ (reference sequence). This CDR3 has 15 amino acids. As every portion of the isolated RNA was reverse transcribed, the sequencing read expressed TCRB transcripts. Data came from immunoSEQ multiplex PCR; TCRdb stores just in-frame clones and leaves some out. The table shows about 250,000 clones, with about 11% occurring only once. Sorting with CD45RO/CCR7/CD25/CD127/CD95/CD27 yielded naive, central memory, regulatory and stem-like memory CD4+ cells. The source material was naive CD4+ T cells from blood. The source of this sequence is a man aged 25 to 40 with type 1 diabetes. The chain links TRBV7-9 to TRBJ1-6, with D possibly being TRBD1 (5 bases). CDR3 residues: CASSLHRPRDSPLHF. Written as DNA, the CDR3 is TGTGCCAGCAGCTTACACAGACCCAGGGATTCACCCCTCCACTTT.